The TCR beta chain described here comes from a study of shared clonotypes between healthy human individuals. Libraries were prepared by immunoSEQ multiplex PCR; TCRdb keeps only in-frame clonotypes and omits some of them. The table lists about 560,000 clones, roughly four fifths of them singletons. Sequencing was performed on PBMCs. This receptor was identified in a woman aged 40 to 50 in good health. Some clones in this sample may be carry-over from other donors' samples.

The CDR3 loop is CASSQLATGGWGYNEQFF. CDR3 DNA sequence: TGTGCCAGCAGCCAACTCGCGACAGGGGGTTGGGGCTACAATGAGCAGTTCTTC. The chain uses TRBV28 and TRBJ2-1, with TRBD1 matching over 9 bases. V was pared by 6 bases and J by 3 bases, with 15 bases of the junction left unmatched. The CDR3 length is 18 residues. Germline CDR1 is MDHEN and CDR2 is SYDVKM.